The 26 T cell receptor beta chains reported below all come from one sample, sequenced in a study of blood T cell repertoires in COVID-19. Method: immunoSEQ multiplex PCR; TCRdb's copy keeps in-frame clones and lacks some. Of 70,000 or so clones detected, about 70% appear once; the ten largest clones hold roughly 36%. The sample was peripheral blood. Receptor source: a woman in her sixties or seventies with acute or convalescent COVID-19.

V gene TRBV28 combines with J gene TRBJ2-7, with a weak D call TRBD2 (6 bases). Germline loops: CDR1 MDHEN, CDR2 SYDVKM. V was shortened by 3 bases and J by 0 bases, with 12 bases between the two germline ends. The CDR3 is 15 residues long. CDR3 residues: CASSFPGLSSYEQYF. CDR3 in DNA: TGTGCCAGCAGTTTTCCGGGACTCAGCTCCTACGAGCAGTACTTC.

The chain recombines TRBV6-1 with TRBJ1-6; 9 nucleotides match TRBD1. The V segment lost 6 bases and the J segment 7 bases; nucleotides outside the gene matches: 7. The CDR3 sequence is 15 residues long. CDR1 and CDR2 from the germline V gene are MNHNS and SASEGT. CDR3 region: CASSGTGFRNSPLHF. Here the CDR3 DNA reads TGTGCCAGCAGCGGGACAGGGTTCCGGAATTCACCCCTCCACTTT.

The rearrangement uses TRBV5-1 and TRBJ2-4; 7 positions match TRBD1. Losses at the gene ends were 3 bases for V and 8 bases for J; bases not matched to a gene: 8. The CDR3 length is 14 residues. Germline CDR1 SGHRS, CDR2 YFSETQ. DNA for the CDR3: TGCGCCAGCAGCTCGACGACAGGGTTGCACATTCAGTACTTC. Translation gives CASSSTTGLHIQYF. The complete variable domain, with remaining parts taken from reference TRBV5-1 and TRBJ2-4, reads KAGVTQTPRYLIKTRGQQVTLSCSPISGHRSVSWYQQTPGQGLQFLFEYFSETQRNKGNFPGRFSGRQFSNSRSEMNVSTLELGDSALYLCASSSTTGLHIQYFGAGTRLSVL.

The chain recombines TRBV5-4 with TRBJ2-1, with TRBD2 matching 15 bases. The V gene end was trimmed by 3 bases and the J gene end by 9 bases; junction bases not matched to a gene: 7. Germline-derived CDR1 and CDR2 are SGHNT and YYREEE (reference sequence). This CDR3 comprises 16 residues. Here the CDR3 DNA reads TGTGCCAGCAGCTCAGGACTAGCGGGGGGGCCGGGTGAGCAGTTCTTC. Amino acids: CASSSGLAGGPGEQFF.

The chain uses TRBV27 and TRBJ1-2; 7 nucleotides align to TRBD1. The CDR3 extends over 14 amino acids. From germline, CDR1 is MNHEY and CDR2 SMNVEV (reference sequence). Trimming at V came to 5 bases and at J to 4 bases, leaving 7 bases not matched to a gene. Here the CDR3 reads CASSPQGGGYGYTF. The CDR3 DNA sequence: TGTGCCAGCAGTCCGCAGGGGGGTGGCTATGGCTACACCTTC.

This clone was counted a single time. The chain links TRBV19 to TRBJ2-3; D unclear. CDR3 size: 15 residues. Germline V CDR1 and CDR2: LNHDA, SQIVND (reference sequence). V lost 3 bases and J lost 0, with 10 bases in between. In DNA, the CDR3 is TGTGCCAGTAGTATGTTGGCGGCTAGCACAGATACGCAGTATTTT. Its translation is CASSMLAASTDTQYF.

This chain links TRBV2 with TRBJ2-1; 10 bases line up with TRBD1. The trim removed 2 bases at V and 4 bases at J, leaving 5 bases unmatched. Germline assignment: CDR1 SNHLY and CDR2 FYNNEI. This CDR3 comprises 16 residues. The CDR3: CASSESRTGGYNEQFF. The CDR3 DNA reads as TGTGCCAGCAGTGAATCCAGGACAGGGGGTTACAATGAGCAGTTCTTC.

The chain couples TRBV6-5 to TRBJ1-1, with D maybe TRBD1 (6 bases). Per the germline V gene, CDR1 is MNHEY and CDR2 is SVGAGI. The ends were cut back, 5 bases at V and 3 bases at J, with 13 bases in the middle. The CDR3 is made up of 14 amino acids. CDR3 coding DNA: TGTGCCAGCAGTAAACAGGGAAGGGACACTGAAGCTTTCTTT. Its translation: CASSKQGRDTEAFF.

The V call is TRBV7-2, the J call TRBJ1-1; a possible D gene is TRBD1 (5 bases). The CDR3 runs to 16 residues. Looked up from germline, CDR1 is SGHTA and CDR2 is FQGNSA. V lost 1 base and J 5 bases, leaving 17 bases between the germline ends. The CDR3: CASSLGGARFRTEAFF. The CDR3 nucleotides read TGTGCCAGCAGCTTAGGTGGGGCGCGGTTCCGAACTGAAGCTTTCTTT.

This clone turned up a few times. The chain couples TRBV15 to TRBJ1-3, with 7 bases lining up with TRBD1. Germline V CDR1 and CDR2: LNHNV, YYDKDF (reference sequence). This CDR3 comprises 16 residues. Germline trimming cut 3 bases from V and 4 bases from J; bases unmatched to any gene: 9. Written as DNA, the CDR3 is TGTGCCACCAGCAGTGCCGACAGGGACGGAGGAAACACCATATATTTT. It is translated as CATSSADRDGGNTIYF.

The chain is built from TRBV30 and TRBJ2-3, with no clear D. With 5 bases removed from V and 6 bases from J, the gap between germline ends came to 12 bases. This CDR3 contains 12 residues. CDR1 is GTSNPN and CDR2 is SVGIG in the germline V gene (reference sequence). The CDR3 DNA reads as TGTGCCTGGGGCCCTAACGGGGATACGCAGTATTTT. Translating it yields CAWGPNGDTQYF. Supplemented by reference TRBV30 and TRBJ2-3, the full variable domain reads SQTIHQWPATLVQPVGSPLSLECTVEGTSNPNLYWYRQAAGRGLQLLFYSVGIGQISSEVPQNLSASRPQDRQFILSSKKLLLSDSGFYLCAWGPNGDTQYFGPGTRLTVL.

This clone was counted between two and nine times. V gene TRBV5-6 combines with J gene TRBJ1-2, with D perhaps matching TRBD1 (6 bases). The CDR3 totals 15 residues. V was pared by 4 bases and J by 6 bases, with 19 bases between. Per germline, CDR1 SGHDT and CDR2 YYEEEE. The CDR3 is CASSRVDSKYHGYTF. The CDR3 DNA reads TGTGCCAGCAGCCGGGTGGACAGCAAGTATCATGGCTACACCTTC.

The V gene is TRBV30, the J gene TRBJ1-5; D remains ambiguous. This CDR3 contains 15 residues. From germline, CDR1 is GTSNPN and CDR2 SVGIG (reference sequence). The V end lost 3 bases, the J end lost 6 bases, and 18 bases lay between the germline ends. Here the CDR3 DNA reads TGTGCCTGGAGATCTCTGGGCCGGGAGAGTCAGCCCCAGCATTTT. Amino acids: CAWRSLGRESQPQHF.

This clone was picked up one time. The gene calls are TRBV5-4 and TRBJ1-2, with a possible D match to TRBD1 (5 bases). CDR3 length: 15 residues. V was trimmed by 1 base and J by 4 bases, leaving 14 bases between them. CDR1 and CDR2 from the germline V gene are SGHNT and YYREEE (reference sequence). This CDR3 reads CASSLMGGETYGYTF. The CDR3 coding sequence is TGTGCCAGCAGCTTGATGGGAGGGGAAACCTATGGCTACACCTTC.

The chain couples TRBV18 to TRBJ2-1, with 9 bases fitting TRBD2. Trimming removed 2 bases from V and 3 bases from J; junction bases left unmatched: 2. Germline V CDR1 and CDR2: KGHSH, LQKENI. CDR3 length: 15 amino acids. This CDR3 is CASSPLAGDYNEQFF. CDR3 DNA: TGTGCCAGCTCACCATTAGCGGGGGACTACAATGAGCAGTTCTTC. The variable domain in full, completed from reference TRBV18 and TRBJ2-1, reads NAGVMQNPRHLVRRRGQEARLRCSPMKGHSHVYWYRQLPEEGLKFMVYLQKENIIDESGMPKERFSAEFPKEGPSILRIQQVVRGDSAAYFCASSPLAGDYNEQFFGPGTRLTVL.

This CDR3 is CASSLATSGAHMNTQYF. CDR3 bases: TGTGCCAGCAGCTTAGCGACTAGCGGGGCCCACATGAATACGCAGTATTTT. The rearrangement links TRBV7-6 to TRBJ2-3; 11 bases match TRBD2. Germline values: CDR1 SGHVS, CDR2 FNYEAQ. The CDR3 consists of 17 residues. J lost 7 bases, V lost 0 bases, and 9 bases had no gene match.

This clone has a single count. The gene calls are TRBV5-1 and TRBJ2-2; the match to TRBD1 covers 7 bases. J was trimmed by 7 bases and V by 8 bases; bases with no gene match: 11. CDR3 length: 14 amino acids. The germline CDR1 and CDR2 sequences are SGHRS and YFSETQ. The CDR3 region is CASSRQGNGGELFF. CDR3 coding DNA: TGCGCCAGTTCAAGACAGGGTAATGGCGGGGAGCTGTTTTTT.

V and J are TRBV4-2 and TRBJ2-7; D unclear. Germline loops: CDR1 LGHNA, CDR2 YNFKEQ. V lost 1 base and J lost 6, with 13 bases in between. This CDR3 is 14 amino acids long. The CDR3 nucleotides read TGTGCCAGCAGCCAAGTCGCACCCGGCGGCGAGCAGTACTTC. Its translation: CASSQVAPGGEQYF.

This clone was seen more than once but under ten times. This chain links TRBV11-3 with TRBJ1-4; D is undetermined. Germline lookup yields CDR1 SGHNT and CDR2 YENEEA. Between the trimmed V and J ends, which lost 5 bases and 3 bases, there was a span of 13 bases. CDR3 length equals 15 residues. For the CDR3, the DNA is TGTGCCAGCAGCGTTGGTTTCGGGGCTAATGAAAAACTGTTTTTT. It yields the protein CASSVGFGANEKLFF.

The V call is TRBV28, the J call TRBJ2-1; TRBD1 agrees at 8 bases. The J segment lost 15 bases and the V segment lost 4 bases, leaving 8 bases of the junction unmatched. The germline V gene encodes CDR1 MDHEN and CDR2 SYDVKM. CDR3 length: 12 residues. The chain's CDR3 is CASSSQPGGLFF. In nucleotides, the CDR3 is TGTGCCAGCAGTTCGCAGCCAGGGGGCTTGTTCTTC.

In its sample, this clone was seen once. The chain combines TRBV11-2 with TRBJ2-3; 8 bases map to TRBD2. The CDR3 runs to 15 residues. Germline CDR1 is SGHAT and CDR2 is FQNNGV. The junction had 10 bases not matched to a gene; V was cut back by 4 bases and J by 7 bases. The CDR3 DNA sequence: TGTGCCAGCAGCTCGGCAGCGGGGGTTTCTTATACGCAGTATTTT. Amino acids: CASSSAAGVSYTQYF.

The sample holds a few counts of this clone. J is TRBJ2-2 and V is TRBV5-1; 8 positions match TRBD2. V lost 5 bases and J lost 1; bases outside the gene matches: 1. The CDR3 has 14 amino acids. Germline CDR1 reads SGHRS; CDR2 reads YFSETQ. CDR3 region: CASRLAGNTGELFF. Here the CDR3 DNA reads TGCGCCAGCAGGCTAGCGGGGAACACCGGGGAGCTGTTTTTT.

V is TRBV12-3 or TRBV12-4 and J is TRBJ1-3; D gene ambiguous. This CDR3 spans 11 amino acids. The ends were cut back, 4 bases at V and 6 bases at J, with 4 bases in the middle. The CDR3 spells CASSSLNTIYF. The CDR3, as DNA: TGTGCCAGCAGTTCCTTAAACACCATATATTTT.

The rearrangement links TRBV30 to TRBJ1-5; tentative D call: TRBD1 (5 bases). Trimming took 1 base from V and 3 from J, leaving 7 bases between them. CDR1 and CDR2 (germline): GTSNPN, SVGIG (reference sequence). The CDR3 runs 13 residues. DNA for the CDR3: TGTGCCTGGAGTGGGGGGGACAATCAGCCCCAGCATTTT. Protein: CAWSGGDNQPQHF.

The genes are TRBV11-2 and TRBJ1-1; no clear D. The germline V gene encodes CDR1 SGHAT and CDR2 FQNNGV. V lost 5 bases and J lost 5, with 9 bases in between. The CDR3 is made up of 12 amino acids. CDR3 in amino acids: CASSPALTEAFF. The CDR3 nucleotides read TGTGCCAGCAGCCCCGCGCTTACTGAAGCTTTCTTT.

As to this clone: Its ends do not fully match the called genes, so a read error is possible. V usage is TRBV7-9 and J usage is TRBJ1-1; unclear D gene. This CDR3 spans 13 amino acids. Germline CDR1 is SEHNR and CDR2 is FQNEAQ (reference sequence). The CDR3 DNA reads as TGTGCCAGCAGCCTAGCTATAAACACTGAAGCTTTCTTT. This codes for CASSLAINTEAFF.